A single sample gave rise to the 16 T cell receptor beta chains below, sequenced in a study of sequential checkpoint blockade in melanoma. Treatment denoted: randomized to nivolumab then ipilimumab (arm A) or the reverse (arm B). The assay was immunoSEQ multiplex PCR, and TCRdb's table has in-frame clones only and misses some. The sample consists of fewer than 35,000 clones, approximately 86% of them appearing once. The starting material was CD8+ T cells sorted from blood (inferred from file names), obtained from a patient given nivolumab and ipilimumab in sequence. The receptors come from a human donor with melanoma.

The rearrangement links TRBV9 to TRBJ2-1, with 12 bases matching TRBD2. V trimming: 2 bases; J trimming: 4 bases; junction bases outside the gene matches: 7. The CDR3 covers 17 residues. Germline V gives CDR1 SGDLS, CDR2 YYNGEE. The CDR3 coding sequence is TGTGCCAGCAGCGTTACCGGGACTAGCGGGCTATACAATGAGCAGTTCTTC. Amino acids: CASSVTGTSGLYNEQFF.

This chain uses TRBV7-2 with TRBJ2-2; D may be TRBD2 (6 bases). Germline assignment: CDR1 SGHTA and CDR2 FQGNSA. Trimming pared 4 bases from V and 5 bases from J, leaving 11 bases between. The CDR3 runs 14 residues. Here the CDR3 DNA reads TGTGCCAGCAGCTCTGGCGGGATAACCGGGGAGCTGTTTTTT. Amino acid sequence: CASSSGGITGELFF.

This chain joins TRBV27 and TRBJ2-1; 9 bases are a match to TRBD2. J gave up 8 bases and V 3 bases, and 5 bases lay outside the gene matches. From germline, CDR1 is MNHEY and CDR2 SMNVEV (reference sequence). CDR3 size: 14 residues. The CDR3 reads CASSLAGGIDEQFF. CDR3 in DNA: TGTGCCAGCAGTTTGGCGGGGGGGATCGATGAGCAGTTCTTC.

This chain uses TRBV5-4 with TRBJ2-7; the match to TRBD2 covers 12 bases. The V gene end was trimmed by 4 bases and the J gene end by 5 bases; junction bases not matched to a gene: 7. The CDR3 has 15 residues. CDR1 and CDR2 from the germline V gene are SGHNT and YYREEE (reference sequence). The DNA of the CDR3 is TGTGCCAGCAGCGCCGGACTAGCGGGATCGGACGAGCAGTACTTC. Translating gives CASSAGLAGSDEQYF.

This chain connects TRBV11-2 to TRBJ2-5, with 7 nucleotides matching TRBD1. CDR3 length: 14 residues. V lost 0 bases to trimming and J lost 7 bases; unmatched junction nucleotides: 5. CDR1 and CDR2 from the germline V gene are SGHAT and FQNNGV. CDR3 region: CASSLDQGQSTQYF. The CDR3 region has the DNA TGTGCCAGCAGCTTAGATCAGGGACAGTCGACCCAGTACTTC.

CDR3: CASSSIHEQYF. Here the CDR3 DNA reads TGTGCCAGCAGCTCCATCCACGAGCAGTACTTC. The rearrangement links TRBV7-9 to TRBJ2-7; D unclear. The CDR3 is 11 residues long. V gave up 4 bases and J gave up 5 bases, with 6 bases separating them. CDR1 and CDR2 from the germline V gene are SEHNR and FQNEAQ (reference sequence). Based on the CDR3 plus reference TRBV7-9 and TRBJ2-7, the full variable domain is DTGVSQNPRHKITKRGQNVTFRCDPISEHNRLYWYRQTLGQGPEFLTYFQNEAQLEKSRLLSDRFSAERPKGSFSTLEIQRTEQGDSAMYLCASSSIHEQYFGPGTRLTVT.

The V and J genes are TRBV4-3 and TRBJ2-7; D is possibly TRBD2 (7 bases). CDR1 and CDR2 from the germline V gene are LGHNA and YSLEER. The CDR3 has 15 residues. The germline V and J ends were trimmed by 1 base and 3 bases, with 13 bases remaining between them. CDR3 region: CASSQVRGGLYEQYF. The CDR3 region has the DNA TGCGCCAGCAGCCAAGTCCGCGGGGGCCTCTACGAGCAGTACTTC.

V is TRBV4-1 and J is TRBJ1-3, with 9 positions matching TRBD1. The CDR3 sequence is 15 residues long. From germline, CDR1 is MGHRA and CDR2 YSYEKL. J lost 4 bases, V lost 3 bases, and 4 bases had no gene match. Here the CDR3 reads CASSQTGGAGNTIYF. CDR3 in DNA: TGCGCCAGCAGCCAGACAGGGGGTGCAGGAAACACCATATATTTT.

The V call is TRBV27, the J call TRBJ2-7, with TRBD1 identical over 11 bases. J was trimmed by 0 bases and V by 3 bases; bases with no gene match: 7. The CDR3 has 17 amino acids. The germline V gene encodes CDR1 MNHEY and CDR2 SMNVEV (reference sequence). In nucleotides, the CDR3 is TGTGCCAGCAGTTTCTCTTCGGGGACAGGGGGCTCCTACGAGCAGTACTTC. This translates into CASSFSSGTGGSYEQYF.

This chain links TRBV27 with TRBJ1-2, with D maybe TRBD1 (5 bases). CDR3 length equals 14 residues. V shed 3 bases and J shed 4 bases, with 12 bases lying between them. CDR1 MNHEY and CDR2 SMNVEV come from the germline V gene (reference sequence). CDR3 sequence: CASSFSGAAYGYTF. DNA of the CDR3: TGTGCCAGCAGTTTTTCTGGGGCCGCCTATGGCTACACCTTC.

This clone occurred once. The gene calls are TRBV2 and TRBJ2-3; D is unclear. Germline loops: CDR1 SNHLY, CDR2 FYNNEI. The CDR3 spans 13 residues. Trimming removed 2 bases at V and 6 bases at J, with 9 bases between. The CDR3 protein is CASSETFGDTQYF. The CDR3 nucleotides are TGTGCCAGCAGTGAAACGTTCGGGGATACGCAGTATTTT.

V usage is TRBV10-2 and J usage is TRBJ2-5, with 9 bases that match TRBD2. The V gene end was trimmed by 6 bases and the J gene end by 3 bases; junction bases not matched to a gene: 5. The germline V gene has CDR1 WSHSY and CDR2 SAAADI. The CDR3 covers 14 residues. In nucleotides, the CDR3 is TGCGCCAGCAGCATAGCGGGAGTCAAAGAGACCCAGTACTTC. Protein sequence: CASSIAGVKETQYF.

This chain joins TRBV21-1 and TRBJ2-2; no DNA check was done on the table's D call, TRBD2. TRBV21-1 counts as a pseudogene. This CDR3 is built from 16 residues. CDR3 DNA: TGTGCCAGCAGCGAAAGCGGGAGAAATAACACCGGGGAGCTGTTTTTT. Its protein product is CASSESGRNNTGELFF.

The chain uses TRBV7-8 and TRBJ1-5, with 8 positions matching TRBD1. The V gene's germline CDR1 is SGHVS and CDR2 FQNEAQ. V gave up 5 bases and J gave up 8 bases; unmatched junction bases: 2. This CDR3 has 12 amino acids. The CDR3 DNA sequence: TGTGCCAGCAGCCCAGGGGGCAAGCCCCAGCATTTT. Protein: CASSPGGKPQHF.

CDR3 DNA: TGTGCCAGTAGTATGGTCGGGACAGGGCTCAATGAGCAGTTCTTC. It yields the protein CASSMVGTGLNEQFF. The chain has TRBV19 and TRBJ2-1, with 9 bases aligning to TRBD1. V lost 3 bases, J lost 6 bases, and 6 bases stayed unmatched. Germline V CDR1 and CDR2: LNHDA, SQIVND (reference sequence). The CDR3 loop spans 15 amino acids.

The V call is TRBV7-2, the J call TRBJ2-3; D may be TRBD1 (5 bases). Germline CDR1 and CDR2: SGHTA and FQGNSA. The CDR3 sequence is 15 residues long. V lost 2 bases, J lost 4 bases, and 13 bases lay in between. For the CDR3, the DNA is TGTGCCAGCAGCTTAAATGGTAGGGGTGCAGATACGCAGTATTTT. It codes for CASSLNGRGADTQYF.